A selection of T cell receptor beta chains follows, all from one sample in a study of T cells in Graves' hyperthyroidism and ophthalmopathy. TCRdb itself ran the multiplex PCR reads through MiXCR, one entry per CDR3 protein. The sample lists over 350,000 distinct CDR3 sequences, more than 13% occurring once. Sequencing was performed on blood. The receptors were sampled from a man aged 50 or older with Graves' ophthalmopathy. The conserved cysteine and the conserved F or W are not part of the CDR3 here.

CDR3 protein,V gene
ASSLAFRGQTDTQY,TRBV7-8
ATSRPVETQY,TRBV15
ASTATRNTGELF,TRBV7-2
AWSAGDTQY,TRBV30
ASSQPHGHRGAYEQY,TRBV3-1
ASSYRPPAREIFYEQY,TRBV5-1
ASSFVSGSRSNEQF,TRBV28
ASSLSSGRLGGYT,TRBV14
SVASSIYGYT,TRBV29-1
ASRRGRAGGVNEQF,TRBV2
ASSFRRLATYNEQF,TRBV12-3/TRBV12-4
ASATGIEQY,TRBV7-9
ASRQGFGGYT,TRBV27
SARSDSNQPQH,TRBV20-1
ASRLPGSDTQY,TRBV6-2/TRBV6-3
SARVETYNEQF,TRBV20-1
ASSLRHRGDTQY,TRBV12-3/TRBV12-4
ASSRLGTANTEAF,TRBV27
SAWDRGSTEAF,TRBV20-1
AWKRGTEAF,TRBV30
SVLVADTQY,TRBV29-1
ASSSTQGYQPQH,TRBV28
ASSLDLAGLREQY,TRBV11-2
ASSLVGSSGNTIY,TRBV5-6
ASSEEGQGRETQY,TRBV10-1
ASSYPNYVQF,TRBV6-5
ASSPQASLIQPQH,TRBV27
ASRRQENTDTQY,TRBV27
ASSLFGRNNQPQH,TRBV27
ASSWSRTGDYGYT,TRBV6-1
ASSTTGAEAF,TRBV12-3/TRBV12-4
SATKDGMNTEAF,TRBV20-1
ASSYNRGKETQY,TRBV7-8
ASSLELGGGQH,TRBV11-2
ASREHGWETQY,TRBV12-3/TRBV12-4
ASRTARPTGELF,TRBV12-3/TRBV12-4
ASSSRLAGGSDEQF,TRBV7-9
AISETGGRSYEQY,TRBV10-3
ASSLGAGGTGANVLT,TRBV5-1
ASSLLTDDSYEQY,TRBV5-6
ASRLPGPLKKQF,TRBV7-9
ASSPSGRYNSPLH,TRBV3-1
ASSLIGGRSYEQY,TRBV5-5
ASRKPGLQNTGELF,TRBV19
ASSLAGARTDTQY,TRBV5-1
ASSTPFGAGNQPQH,TRBV19
ASGWLAGGGEQF,TRBV11-3
ASSSKGPSSTYEQY,TRBV7-9
SVEGHEESSYNEQY,TRBV29-1
ASSEAGRQETQY,TRBV2
ASSQDPGTVSGNTIY,TRBV4-2
ASSLRRGGRGSQNEQF,TRBV12-3/TRBV12-4